What follows describes a single T cell receptor (beta chain). This specimen comes from a study of blood T cell repertoires in COVID-19. Looking at the study overall: From the United States, Italy and Spain came samples of acute and convalescent COVID-19. Sources were T cells, B-cell-depleted T cells, or PBMCs; the material itself was cDNA or gDNA.

Original analysis: Amplified reference gene primers provided the basis for estimating nucleated cell counts. Measured with immunoSEQ multiplex PCR; TCRdb has only the in-frame clones, and not every one. V and J calls plus clone size are reproduced from that table; the DNA served to infer D and trimming. Of 150,000 to 200,000 clones listed, approximately 87% were seen once; the top ten hold around 0.76%. The junction had 4 bases not matched to a gene; V was cut back by 4 bases and J by 6 bases. The CDR3 has 15 amino acids. Germline values: CDR1 LGHNA, CDR2 YNFKEQ. This sequence was found in a woman in her 70s with acute or convalescent COVID-19. The source material was peripheral blood. The rearrangement uses TRBV4-2 and TRBJ2-1; TRBD2 matches 12 bases. The CDR3 here is CASSRGLAGSNEQFF. The CDR3 DNA is TGTGCCAGCAGCCGTGGACTAGCGGGGTCCAATGAGCAGTTCTTC.